These T cell receptor beta chains were read from a single sample in a study of cytomegalovirus exposure and HLA in healthy donors. Measured with immunoSEQ multiplex PCR; TCRdb has only the in-frame clones, and not every one. This table holds approximately 170,000 clones, around three quarters found once. Input material: PBMCs. All receptors derive from a man in his forties in good health and CMV-seronegative. Each CDR3 is given with its conserved first and last residue. Each record gives: V gene, clone size, CDR3 protein. Where a row states a size, it is once, few, many or the class of an expanded clone; other rows omit it.

>TRBV27|NA
CASSLWGRSDQPQHF
>TRBV27|NA
CASSLYSGKYNEQFF
>TRBV5-6|NA
CASSLEPGMNTEAFF
>TRBV19|NA
CASSIREGAGGYEQYF
>TRBV11-3|NA
CASSLSTGDPSEQFF
>TRBV28|NA
CASSLLAGLTHYEQYF
>TRBV30|once
CAWSGTEGQNSQYF
>TRBV2|NA
CASSELPPPGNEQFF
>TRBV5-5|NA
CASSSDSIYGYTF
>TRBV9|few
CASSVAGGFTGELFF
>TRBV30|NA
CAWSPPTPPYEQYF
>TRBV5-1|NA
CASSWPDVRGNNEQFF
>TRBV7-8|NA
CASTTRVSMYQETQYF
>TRBV7-2|NA
CASSLVSYHSSGANGLTF
>TRBV27|few
CASSLTTGLTSGANVLTF
>TRBV7-9|NA
CASSLAGLNNNEQFF
>TRBV12-5|NA
CASGWGIAGEQFF
>TRBV5-1|once
CASSRGQGNYNEQFF
>TRBV18|NA
CASSLQISSGNTIYF
>TRBV5-6|NA
CASSFGGLQYEQYF
>TRBV7-8|NA
CASSLSGFTDTQYF
>TRBV6-5|NA
CASSWSSGSSYNEQFF
>TRBV13|NA
CASSLGVYEQYF
>TRBV10-3|NA
CAISGRPADTEAFF
>TRBV27|NA
CASSSNRPTERKYTGELFF
>TRBV9|few
CASSAYRVTNTGELFF
>TRBV9|NA
CASSVAGEGGELFF
>TRBV20-1|few
CSATLYNEQFF
>TRBV5-1|NA
CASSLEGGKNIQYF